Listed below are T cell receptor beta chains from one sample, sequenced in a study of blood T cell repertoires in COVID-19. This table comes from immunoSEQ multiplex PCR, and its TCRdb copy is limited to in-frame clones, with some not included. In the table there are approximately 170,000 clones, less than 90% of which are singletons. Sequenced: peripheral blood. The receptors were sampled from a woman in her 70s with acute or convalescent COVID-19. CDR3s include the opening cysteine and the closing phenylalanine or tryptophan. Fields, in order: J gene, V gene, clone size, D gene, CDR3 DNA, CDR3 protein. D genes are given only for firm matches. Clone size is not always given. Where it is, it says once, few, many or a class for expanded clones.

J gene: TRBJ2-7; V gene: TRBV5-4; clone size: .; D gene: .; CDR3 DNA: TGTGCCAGCAGCGGGCAGGGGTCCTACGAGCAGTACTTC; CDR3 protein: CASSGQGSYEQYF
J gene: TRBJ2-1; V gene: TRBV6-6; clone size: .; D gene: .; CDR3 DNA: TGTGCCAGCAGTCGGACTAATTACAATGAGCAGTTCTTC; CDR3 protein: CASSRTNYNEQFF
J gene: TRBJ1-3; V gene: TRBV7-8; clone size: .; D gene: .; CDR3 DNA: TGTGCCAGCAGCCCCTCCACACGGCCCGGCAGGGGCTCTGGAAACACCATATATTTT; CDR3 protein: CASSPSTRPGRGSGNTIYF
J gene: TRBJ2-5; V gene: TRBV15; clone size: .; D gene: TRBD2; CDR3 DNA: TGTGCCACCGCGGGGGTTCGCAAGGAGACCCAGTACTTC; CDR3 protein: CATAGVRKETQYF
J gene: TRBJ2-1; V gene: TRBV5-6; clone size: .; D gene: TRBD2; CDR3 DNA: TGTGCCAGCAGCCCAAGCACCCCGCGGGGGGCGATGGATGAGCAGTTCTTC; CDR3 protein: CASSPSTPRGAMDEQFF
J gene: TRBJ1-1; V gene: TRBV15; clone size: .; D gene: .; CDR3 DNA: TGTGCCACCAGCAGAGATAACAGTATGAACACTGAAGCTTTCTTT; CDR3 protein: CATSRDNSMNTEAFF
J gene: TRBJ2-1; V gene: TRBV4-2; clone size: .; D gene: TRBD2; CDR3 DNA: TGTGCCAGCAGCCAAGGAAGGCCAACTAGCGGAAATTACAATGAGCAGTTCTTC; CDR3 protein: CASSQGRPTSGNYNEQFF
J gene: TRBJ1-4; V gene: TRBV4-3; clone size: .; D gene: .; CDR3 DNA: TGCGCCAGCAGCCAAGACGCGGGGACTAATGAAAAACTGTTTTTT; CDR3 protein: CASSQDAGTNEKLFF
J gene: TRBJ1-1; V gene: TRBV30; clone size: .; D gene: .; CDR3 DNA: TGTGCCTGGATTGAAACAGGGAGGAACACTGAAGCTTTCTTT; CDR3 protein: CAWIETGRNTEAFF
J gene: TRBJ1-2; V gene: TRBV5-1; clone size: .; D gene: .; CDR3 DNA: TGCGCCAGCAGCTTACAGGAGTCCTATGGCTACACCTTC; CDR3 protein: CASSLQESYGYTF
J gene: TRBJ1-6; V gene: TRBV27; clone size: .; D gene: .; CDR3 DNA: TGTGCCAGCAGTTTTTGGGCAGACCGGCAATTTAACCCCCTCCACTTT; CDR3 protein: CASSFWADRQFNPLHF
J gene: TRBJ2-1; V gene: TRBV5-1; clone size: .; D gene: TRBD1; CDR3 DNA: TGCGCCAGCAGCCAGGGCGGGACAGGCAAATTCTACAATGAGCAGTTCTTC; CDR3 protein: CASSQGGTGKFYNEQFF
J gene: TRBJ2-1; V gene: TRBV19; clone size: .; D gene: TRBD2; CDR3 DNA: TGTGCCAGTAGTTCCGGGGGGTCCTACCCCTACAATGAGCAGTTCTTC; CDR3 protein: CASSSGGSYPYNEQFF
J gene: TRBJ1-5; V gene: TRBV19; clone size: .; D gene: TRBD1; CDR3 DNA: TGTGCCAGTAGTGCCCGGGACAGGGGCAATCAGCCCCAGCATTTT; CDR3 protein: CASSARDRGNQPQHF
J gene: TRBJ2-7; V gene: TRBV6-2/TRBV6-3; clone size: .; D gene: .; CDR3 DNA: TGTGCCAGCAGTAAAGGCGGGACCTCCTACGAGCAGTACTTC; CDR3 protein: CASSKGGTSYEQYF
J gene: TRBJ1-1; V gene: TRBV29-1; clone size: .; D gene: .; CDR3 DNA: TGCAGCGGGGGGCCTGGGAGCACTGAAGCTTTCTTT; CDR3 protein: CSGGPGSTEAFF
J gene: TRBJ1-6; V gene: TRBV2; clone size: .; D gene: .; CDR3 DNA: TGTGCCAGCAGCAAAAAAGGGACCGGGAGCTCTTATAATTCACCCCTCCACTTT; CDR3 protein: CASSKKGTGSSYNSPLHF
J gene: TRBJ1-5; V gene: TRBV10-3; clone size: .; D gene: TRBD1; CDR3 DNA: TGTGCCATCAGTAGGGACAGTAGCAATCAGCCCCAGCATTTT; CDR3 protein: CAISRDSSNQPQHF
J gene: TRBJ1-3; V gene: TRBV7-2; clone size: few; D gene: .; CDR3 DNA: TGTGCCAGCAGCCTAGAAGGACTTTACTCTGGAAACACCATATATTTT; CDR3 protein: CASSLEGLYSGNTIYF
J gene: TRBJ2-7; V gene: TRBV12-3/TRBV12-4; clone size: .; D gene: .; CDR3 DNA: TGTGCCAGCAGTCACAGGAGCTACGAGCAGTACTTC; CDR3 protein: CASSHRSYEQYF
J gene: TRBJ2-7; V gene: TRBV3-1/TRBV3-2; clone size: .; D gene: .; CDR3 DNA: TGTGCCAGCAGCCGTCAGGGATTCTACGAGCAGTACTTC; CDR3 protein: CASSRQGFYEQYF
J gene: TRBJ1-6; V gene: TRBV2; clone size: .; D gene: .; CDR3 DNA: TGTGCCAGCGCACAAGATAATTCACCCCTCCACTTT; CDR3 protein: CASAQDNSPLHF
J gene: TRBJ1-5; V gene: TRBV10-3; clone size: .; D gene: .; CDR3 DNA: TGTGCCATCAGTGCGCAGGCTAGCAATCAGCCCCAGCATTTT; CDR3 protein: CAISAQASNQPQHF
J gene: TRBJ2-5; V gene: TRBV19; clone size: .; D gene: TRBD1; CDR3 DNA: TGTGCCAGTAGTAGGACCCAGGGACTCCCGGGACAGGGTCGAGAGACCCAGTACTTC; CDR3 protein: CASSRTQGLPGQGRETQYF
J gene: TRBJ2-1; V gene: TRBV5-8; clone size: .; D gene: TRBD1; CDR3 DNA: TGTGCCAGCAGCCGCGGGACAGGGGGATACAATGAGCAGTTCTTC; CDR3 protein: CASSRGTGGYNEQFF
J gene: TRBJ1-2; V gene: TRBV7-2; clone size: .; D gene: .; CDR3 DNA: TGTGCCAGCAGCCCGCTGGACAGCCACCCGGGCTACACCTTC; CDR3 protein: CASSPLDSHPGYTF
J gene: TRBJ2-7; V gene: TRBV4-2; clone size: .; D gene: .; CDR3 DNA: TGTGCCAGCAGCCAACGGGAAGGGACTGGCGAGCAGTACTTC; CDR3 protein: CASSQREGTGEQYF
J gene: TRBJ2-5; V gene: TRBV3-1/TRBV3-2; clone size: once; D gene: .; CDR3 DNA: TGTGCCAGCAGCCAACTCCTGGGGGGAATTTTACAAGAGACCCAGTACTTC; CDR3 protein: CASSQLLGGILQETQYF
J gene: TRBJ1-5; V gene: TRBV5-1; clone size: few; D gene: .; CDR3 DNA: TGCGCCAGCAGCGCGGACGTCGGGGGGGATCCCCAGCATTTT; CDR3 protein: CASSADVGGDPQHF
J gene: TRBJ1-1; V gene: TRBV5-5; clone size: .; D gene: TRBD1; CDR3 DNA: TGTGCCAGCAGCTTCACGGGACAGGGGAACACTGAAGCTTTCTTT; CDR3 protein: CASSFTGQGNTEAFF
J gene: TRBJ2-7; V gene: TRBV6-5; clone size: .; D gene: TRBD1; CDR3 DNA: TGTGCCAGTGTTCCCGGGACAGGGCCCTACGAGCAGTACTTC; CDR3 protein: CASVPGTGPYEQYF
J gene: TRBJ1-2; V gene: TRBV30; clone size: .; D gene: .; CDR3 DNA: TGTGCCTGGAGTCGGGACTATGGCTACACCTTC; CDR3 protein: CAWSRDYGYTF
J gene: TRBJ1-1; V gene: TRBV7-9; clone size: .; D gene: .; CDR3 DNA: TGTGCCAGCAGCACCGGACTCTGGAACACTGAAGCTTTCTTT; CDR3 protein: CASSTGLWNTEAFF
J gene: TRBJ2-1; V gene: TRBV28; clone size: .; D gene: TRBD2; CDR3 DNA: TGTGCCAGCAGTTTTAGCGGGAGGGCCGTGGATGAGCAGTTCTTC; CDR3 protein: CASSFSGRAVDEQFF
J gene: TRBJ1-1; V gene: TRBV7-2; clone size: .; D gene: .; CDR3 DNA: TGTGCCAGCAGCTTAGACGGCCGGGGGGACACTGAAGCTTTCTTT; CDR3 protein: CASSLDGRGDTEAFF
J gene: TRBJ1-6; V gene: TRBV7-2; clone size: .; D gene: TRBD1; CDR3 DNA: TGTGCCAGCAGCTTCGGGACAGATAATTCACCCCTCCACTTT; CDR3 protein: CASSFGTDNSPLHF
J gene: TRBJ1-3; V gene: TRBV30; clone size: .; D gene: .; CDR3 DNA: TGTGCCTGGAGTGTAAGCGGGGGGGCAGCAAGAAACACCATATATTTT; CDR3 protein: CAWSVSGGAARNTIYF
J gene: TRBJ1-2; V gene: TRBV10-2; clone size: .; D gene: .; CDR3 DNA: TGCGCCAGCAGTATGGGCCAGATCTATGGCTACACCTTC; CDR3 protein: CASSMGQIYGYTF
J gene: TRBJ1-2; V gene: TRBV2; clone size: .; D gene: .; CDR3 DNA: TGTGCCAGCAGTGACCTGTGGGCGGGCTACACCTTC; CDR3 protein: CASSDLWAGYTF
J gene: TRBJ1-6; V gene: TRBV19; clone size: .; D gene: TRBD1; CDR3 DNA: TGTGCCAGTAGTATAGGGGACAGGGTAAATTCACCCCTCCACTTT; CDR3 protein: CASSIGDRVNSPLHF
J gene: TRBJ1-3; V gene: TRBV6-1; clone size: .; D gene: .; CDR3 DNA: TGTGCCAGCAGTGAACTTGGACAGAAGTCTGGAAACACCATATATTTT; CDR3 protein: CASSELGQKSGNTIYF
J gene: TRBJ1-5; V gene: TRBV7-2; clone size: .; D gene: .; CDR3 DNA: TGTGCCAGCAGTCGGATAGGGGAGGGCAATCAGCCCCAGCATTTT; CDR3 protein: CASSRIGEGNQPQHF
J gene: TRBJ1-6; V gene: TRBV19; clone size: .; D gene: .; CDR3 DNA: TGTGCCAGTAGTATAGACAGGGTGTACCCGGATTCTCGGAATTCACCCCTCCACTTT; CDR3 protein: CASSIDRVYPDSRNSPLHF
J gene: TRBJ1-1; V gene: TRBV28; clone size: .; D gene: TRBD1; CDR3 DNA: TGTGCCAGCAGTTTGTCAGGGGGAGGTACTGAAGCTTTCTTT; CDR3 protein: CASSLSGGGTEAFF
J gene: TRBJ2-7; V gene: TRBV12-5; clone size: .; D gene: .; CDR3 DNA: TGTGCTAGTGCGGGGGACTCCTACGAGCAGTACTTC; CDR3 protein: CASAGDSYEQYF
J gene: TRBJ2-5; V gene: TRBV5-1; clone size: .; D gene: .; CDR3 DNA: TGCGCCAGCAGCTTGTGGCAGGGATCAGAGACCCAGTACTTC; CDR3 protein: CASSLWQGSETQYF
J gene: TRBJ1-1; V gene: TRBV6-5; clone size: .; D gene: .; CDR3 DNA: TGTGCCAGCAGTTACTCGAGGGCGGTGAACACTGAAGCTTTCTTT; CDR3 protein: CASSYSRAVNTEAFF
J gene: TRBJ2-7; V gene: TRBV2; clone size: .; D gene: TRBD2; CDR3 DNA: TGTGCCAGCAGCATACTAGCGGGGGCCTACGAGCAGTACTTC; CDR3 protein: CASSILAGAYEQYF
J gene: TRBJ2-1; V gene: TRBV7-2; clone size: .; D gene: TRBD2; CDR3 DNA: TGTGCCAGCAGCATTAGCGGGAACAATGAGCAGTTCTTC; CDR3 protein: CASSISGNNEQFF
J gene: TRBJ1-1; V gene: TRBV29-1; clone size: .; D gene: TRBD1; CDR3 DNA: TGCAGCGCAAAGGACAGGGCGGACACTGAAGCTTTCTTT; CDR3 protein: CSAKDRADTEAFF
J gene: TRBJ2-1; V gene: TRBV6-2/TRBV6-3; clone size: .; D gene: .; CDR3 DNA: TGTGCCAGCAGTTTCACAGGGTTGCAGTTCTTC; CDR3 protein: CASSFTGLQFF
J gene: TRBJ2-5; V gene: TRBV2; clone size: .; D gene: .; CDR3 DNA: TGTGCCAGCACCGGGGACTTCGGGGAGACCCAGTACTTC; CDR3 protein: CASTGDFGETQYF